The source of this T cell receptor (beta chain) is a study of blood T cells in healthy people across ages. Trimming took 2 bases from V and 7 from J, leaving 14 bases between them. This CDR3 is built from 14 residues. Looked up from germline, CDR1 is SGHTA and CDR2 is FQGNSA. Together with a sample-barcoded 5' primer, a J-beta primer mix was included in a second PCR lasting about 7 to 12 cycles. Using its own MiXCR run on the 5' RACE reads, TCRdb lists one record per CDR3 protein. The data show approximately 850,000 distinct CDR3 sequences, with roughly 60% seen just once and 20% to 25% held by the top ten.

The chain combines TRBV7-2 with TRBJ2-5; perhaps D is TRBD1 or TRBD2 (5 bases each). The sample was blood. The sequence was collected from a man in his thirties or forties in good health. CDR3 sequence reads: CASSLLGGPRTQYF. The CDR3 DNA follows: TGTGCCAGCAGCTTACTTGGGGGTCCGCGGACCCAGTACTTC.